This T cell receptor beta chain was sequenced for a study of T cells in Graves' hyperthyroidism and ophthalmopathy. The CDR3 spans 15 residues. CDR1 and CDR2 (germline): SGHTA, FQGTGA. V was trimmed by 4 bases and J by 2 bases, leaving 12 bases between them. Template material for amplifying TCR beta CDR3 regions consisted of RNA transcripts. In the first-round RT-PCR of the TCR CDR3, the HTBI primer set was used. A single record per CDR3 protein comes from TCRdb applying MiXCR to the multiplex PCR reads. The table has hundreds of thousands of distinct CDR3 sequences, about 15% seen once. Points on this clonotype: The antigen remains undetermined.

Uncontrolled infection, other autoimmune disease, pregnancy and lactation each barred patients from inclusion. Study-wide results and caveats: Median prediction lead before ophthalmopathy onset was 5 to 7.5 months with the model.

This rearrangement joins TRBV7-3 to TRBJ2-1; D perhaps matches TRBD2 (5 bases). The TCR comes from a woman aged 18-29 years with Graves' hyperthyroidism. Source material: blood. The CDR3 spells CASSYGLTTYNEQFF. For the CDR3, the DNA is TGTGCCAGCAGCTACGGACTTACCACCTACAATGAGCAGTTCTTC.